This TCR beta chain was captured by sequencing in a study of T cell responses to AZD1222 COVID-19 vaccine (dated by TCRdb to the early 2020s). Broadly, across the study: AZD1222 recipients whose second dose came at about 4 weeks and those whose second dose came at about 12 weeks were combined into one group, since spike-specific TCR depth and breadth did not differ between the two schedules. TCR sequencing covered 230 to 250 trial participants: 200 to 220 given two doses of AZD1222 and approximately 26 given two doses of MenACWY control vaccine. Trial participants were enrolled by age into subgroups of 18-55, 56-69 and 70-plus years, and around 150, 28 and 57 TCR-sequenced participants, respectively, were included in these subgroups. What the authors observed across the whole study: Spike-specific TCR breadth and depth rose significantly after two AZD1222 doses compared with day 0 and with MenACWY recipients. Because no samples from the day 14 peak response were available, repertoires could be characterized only after the peak T cell response. Conclusions about previously exposed vaccinees were limited because only 6 or 7 AZD1222 recipients were SARS-CoV-2 seropositive at baseline. Participants were mostly white British, with more females than males. The authors suggested clonal diversity may have been underestimated. The vaccine-associated CD4 TCRs covered the entire spike protein, and the dominant responses fell in regions 160-218 and 743-854. Reportedly, almost half of the unique spike-specific TCRs recognized epitopes lying outside the regions that are mutated in the B.1.351 and B.1.1.7 variants. In the small 56-69-year group, the increase in depth fell short of significance, most likely because of low power.

In the paper's terms, the time point label means: baseline before first vaccination. Vaccinee samples came from UK trials COV001 and COV002, including a single-blind randomized controlled phase 2/3 trial of AZD1222 (ChAdOx1 nCoV-19) in healthy adults. Trial participant PBMC samples were collected at day 0 and day 28 after the second dose for TCRbeta chain sequencing. The table lists this clone with a few counts. Its cognate antigen has yet to be identified. No base quality information exists; no much larger clone differs at one position. The CDR3 regions of human TCRbeta chains were analyzed by immunosequencing. Per the original workflow: Repertoire TCRs were checked for matches against a reference library of SARS-CoV-2-specific TCRs that had been generated using the MIRA antigen-specificity platform. Breadth was defined as the fraction of unique TCRs that were SARS-CoV-2-associated, and depth was defined as the fraction of total T cells that were SARS-CoV-2-associated. Using the MIRA data, each spike-specific TCR was mapped to the spike region that the TCR reacts to and placed in a CD4 or CD8 class. Log10-transformed breadth and depth values were compared by one-way ANOVA with Sidak's multiple comparisons tests. As stored in TCRdb, this immuneACCESS dataset retains in-frame rearrangements with V and J assigned. A fraction of the clones does not appear; measured against another copy, unresolved V genes explain less than half of the discrepancy, and the remainder lacks a known reason. V, J and clone size were drawn from that table, and D and trimming were deduced from the DNA. This sample comprises about 99,000 clones, approximately 88% of them detected only once. The biggest ten clones account for less than 3.5% of the sample.

The CDR3, cysteine through phenylalanine, is 11 amino acids long. Of the read, only the CDR3 DNA is kept; its 33 bases are in frame from base 1. V is pared back by 3 bases and J by 5 bases, with 4 bases lying between the germline termini. The germline V gene (reference sequence) provides CDR1 DFQATT and CDR2 SNEGSKA. The sequencing used peripheral blood, collected on day 0 of AZD1222 vaccination. The origin of this receptor is an adult in good health. This sequence uses TRBV20-1 and TRBJ2-2; the D gene is not confidently resolved. In nucleotides, the sequence is TGCAGTGCTAGCGGGACCGGGGAGCTGTTTTTT. This codes for CSASGTGELFF.